This T cell receptor beta chain was observed in a study of T-cell reconstitution after alpha-beta-depleted transplantation in children. Unique molecular identifiers were incorporated when the TCRbeta library was constructed. TCRdb reanalysed the PCR reads using MiXCR and keeps one entry per CDR3 protein. The sample lists roughly 300,000 distinct CDR3 sequences, almost 10% seen once, with 10% in the top ten. A few counts support this clonotype. CDR1 is SGHRS and CDR2 is YFSETQ in the germline V gene. The CDR3 contains 13 residues. V lost 2 bases, J lost 2 bases, and 8 bases lay in between. Sequenced here: PBMCs from the stem cell graft donor, sampled from the stem cell graft. The clonotype originates from a human donor who donated a stem cell graft to a child with SCID. The chain has TRBV5-1 and TRBJ2-7; tentative D call: TRBD2 (6 bases). DNA of the CDR3: TGCGCCAGCAGCTTAGAGCGGGCCTACGAGCAGTACTTC. Translation gives CASSLERAYEQYF.